The subject of this entry is one T cell receptor beta chain. Trimming removed 6 bases from V and 4 bases from J; junction bases left unmatched: 9. Per the germline V gene, CDR1 is KGHSH and CDR2 is LQKENI. The CDR3 contains 15 residues. The data originate from a study of OX40 agonist ivuxolimab in advanced cancers. Profiled with immunoSEQ multiplex PCR; TCRdb holds only in-frame clones, not every one. The sample has approximately 60,000 clones; roughly nine tenths are singletons. The sequence was obtained from an adult with an advanced solid tumor such as melanoma, head and neck, liver or kidney cancer. The sequences come from CD4+ or CD8+ T cells sorted from blood, collected in a trial of the OX40 agonist ivuxolimab. The chain combines TRBV18 with TRBJ2-3, with 8 nucleotides matching TRBD2. As DNA, the CDR3 is TGTGCCAGCTCCCCGTTGAGCGGGAGACCAGATACGCAGTATTTT. Residues: CASSPLSGRPDTQYF.